A single sample is the source of the 19 T cell receptor beta chains below, sequenced in a study of monozygotic twins with inflammatory bowel disease. TCRdb reworked the 5' RACE reads into one entry per CDR3 protein, no DNA. This sample contains 200,000 to 250,000 distinct CDR3 sequences. The material sequenced was blood. All receptors derive from a human donor with ulcerative colitis or Crohn's disease, or a healthy co-twin of an affected twin (not recorded which).

The chain is built from TRBV12-3 or TRBV12-4 and TRBJ2-1; the TCRdb D gene call, TRBD1, has no DNA to confirm it. This CDR3 contains 15 residues. CDR3 loop: CASSLGPGSYNEQFF.

V gene TRBV7-9 combines with J gene TRBJ2-1; TCRdb outputs TRBD2, but without DNA this stays unchecked. In germline, CDR1 is SEHNR, CDR2 FQNEAQ (reference sequence). The CDR3 has 15 amino acids. The CDR3 here is CASSARLAGVNEQFF.

J is TRBJ2-3 and V is TRBV7-2; without DNA, the TCRdb call of TRBD2 cannot be checked. Germline V gene lookup returns CDR1 SGHTA and CDR2 FQGNSA. The CDR3 sequence is 14 residues long. This chain's CDR3 is CASSSGGGADTQYF.

V and J are TRBV7-9 and TRBJ2-7; TCRdb indicates TRBD1, and absent DNA this call remains unverified. This CDR3 has 15 amino acids. From germline, CDR1 is SEHNR and CDR2 FQNEAQ (reference sequence). CDR3 residues: CASTLAGQTPYEQYF.

The rearrangement joins TRBV7-6 to TRBJ2-1; the D gene TCRdb calls, TRBD1, cannot be checked with no DNA. CDR3 length equals 15 residues. Per germline, CDR1 SGHVS and CDR2 FNYEAQ. The CDR3 protein is CASSTGGGRHNEQFF.

This chain joins TRBV20-1 and TRBJ2-1; no DNA is available, so the TRBD2 call from TCRdb remains unchecked. The CDR3 totals 17 residues. Germline V lookup: CDR1 DFQATT, CDR2 SNEGSKA (reference sequence). Here the CDR3 reads CSASELGLLSSYNEQFF.

V gene TRBV5-1 combines with J gene TRBJ1-3. Per germline, CDR1 SGHRS and CDR2 YFSETQ. CDR3 size: 16 residues. This CDR3 reads CASSLIPGASENTIYF.

This chain uses TRBV14 with TRBJ2-5. The germline V gene has CDR1 SGHDN and CDR2 FVKESK. This CDR3 comprises 13 residues. CDR3 loop: CASSQEPSETQYF.

The chain uses TRBV7-2 and TRBJ1-6. The CDR3 consists of 13 residues. The germline CDR1 and CDR2 sequences are SGHTA and FQGNSA. CDR3 sequence: CASSFAENSPLHF.

This chain links TRBV12-3 or TRBV12-4 with TRBJ1-2; TCRdb indicates TRBD1, and absent DNA this call remains unverified. The CDR3 has 15 amino acids. CDR3 sequence reads: CASSLIISGNYGYTF.

CDR3 region: CSATSPWGQGANEQFF. This chain links TRBV20-1 with TRBJ2-1; TCRdb returns TRBD1, unconfirmable since there is no DNA. Germline V lookup: CDR1 DFQATT, CDR2 SNEGSKA (reference sequence). CDR3 length: 16 residues.

The rearrangement joins TRBV20-1 to TRBJ2-7; TCRdb names TRBD1, which stays unverified in the absence of DNA. The CDR3 extends over 14 amino acids. Germline V gives CDR1 DFQATT, CDR2 SNEGSKA (reference sequence). The chain's CDR3 is CSADQRDRTYEQYF.

This chain links TRBV5-1 with TRBJ1-1; the TCRdb call, TRBD1, lacks DNA for checking. The CDR3 spans 16 residues. The germline gives CDR1 SGHRS, CDR2 YFSETQ. The CDR3 sequence is CASSSDGDRANTEAFF.

The V gene is TRBV11-3, the J gene TRBJ1-2; TCRdb lists TRBD1, though no DNA is available to test this call. The CDR3 covers 15 residues. The germline gives CDR1 SGHNT, CDR2 YENEEA. Here the CDR3 reads CAISLEVGRRPSYTF.

The V call is TRBV5-1, the J call TRBJ1-2; TCRdb gives TRBD1 as the D gene, but with no DNA this cannot be confirmed. Looked up from germline, CDR1 is SGHRS and CDR2 is YFSETQ. This CDR3 comprises 16 residues. CDR3 sequence reads: CASSLEPGQGKNGYTF. The variable domain in full, completed from reference TRBV5-1 and TRBJ1-2, reads KAGVTQTPRYLIKTRGQQVTLSCSPISGHRSVSWYQQTPGQGLQFLFEYFSETQRNKGNFPGRFSGRQFSNSRSEMNVSTLELGDSALYLCASSLEPGQGKNGYTFGSGTRLTVV.

This chain connects TRBV12-3 or TRBV12-4 to TRBJ1-5; TCRdb returns TRBD1, unconfirmable since there is no DNA. The CDR3 extends over 14 amino acids. This CDR3 is CASSLGTGSQPQHF.

The V call is TRBV7-6, the J call TRBJ2-3; the TCRdb D gene call, TRBD2, has no DNA to confirm it. Germline V lookup: CDR1 SGHVS, CDR2 FNYEAQ. The CDR3 has 17 residues. The CDR3 here is CASRSLAGGPDTDTQYF.

This chain connects TRBV10-2 to TRBJ2-1; TCRdb's D call of TRBD2 is untestable without DNA. This CDR3 spans 13 amino acids. The germline V gene encodes CDR1 WSHSY and CDR2 SAAADI. The CDR3: CASSESGTLGQFF.

This rearrangement joins TRBV5-1 to TRBJ2-1; TCRdb outputs TRBD2, but without DNA this stays unchecked. Germline V lookup: CDR1 SGHRS, CDR2 YFSETQ. The CDR3 totals 16 residues. This CDR3 reads CASSLEHGPSYNEQFF.